The rows below give T cell receptor beta chains drawn from one sample of a study of T cells after yellow fever vaccination. TCRdb independently ran MiXCR on the 5' RACE reads; one entry per CDR3 protein. The sample lists about 240,000 distinct CDR3 sequences, 6.9% occurring once. This material consisted of CD4+ T cells sorted from PBMCs, taken 15 days after the yellow fever booster vaccination. These receptor sequences come from a man aged 30 to 45 who received the YFV17D yellow fever vaccine. The CDR3 runs from the conserved cysteine through the conserved F or W. Fields, in order: V gene, clone size, D gene, J gene, CDR3 DNA, CDR3 protein. The D gene is left open where the match is weak. A clone size is listed for some rows: how often the clone was seen (once, few, many), or a class if it is expanded.

v_call: TRBV10-3
clone_size: many
d_call: -
j_call: TRBJ2-5
cdr3_nt: TGTGCCATCGCGGGAAATTCTGGAGAGACCCAGTACTTC
cdr3_aa: CAIAGNSGETQYF

v_call: TRBV29-1
clone_size: many
d_call: -
j_call: TRBJ2-1
cdr3_nt: TGCAGCGTTGCGGCAGGGAGCTCCTACAATGAGCAGTTCTTC
cdr3_aa: CSVAAGSSYNEQFF

v_call: TRBV4-3
clone_size: many
d_call: -
j_call: TRBJ1-2
cdr3_nt: TGCGCCAGCAGCCAAGCCAGCGGCTATGGCTACACCTTC
cdr3_aa: CASSQASGYGYTF

v_call: TRBV18
clone_size: many
d_call: TRBD2
j_call: TRBJ2-7
cdr3_nt: TGTGCCAGCTCACTACTAGCGACCTCCTCCTACGAGCAGTACTTC
cdr3_aa: CASSLLATSSYEQYF

v_call: TRBV2
clone_size: many
d_call: -
j_call: TRBJ2-4
cdr3_nt: TGTGCCAGCAGTGGACAGAACATTCAGTACTTC
cdr3_aa: CASSGQNIQYF

v_call: TRBV5-1
clone_size: -
d_call: -
j_call: TRBJ2-3
cdr3_nt: TGCGCCAGCAGCTTGGGTCGACAGAACACAGATACGCAGTATTTT
cdr3_aa: CASSLGRQNTDTQYF

v_call: TRBV5-1
clone_size: few
d_call: -
j_call: TRBJ2-1
cdr3_nt: TGCGCCAGCAGCGAAGACAGAAACCAGTTCTTC
cdr3_aa: CASSEDRNQFF

v_call: TRBV18
clone_size: -
d_call: TRBD2
j_call: TRBJ2-1
cdr3_nt: TGTGCCAGCAGGGGACTAGCGGGAGTGTTTGAGCAGTTCTTC
cdr3_aa: CASRGLAGVFEQFF

v_call: TRBV18
clone_size: few
d_call: -
j_call: TRBJ2-7
cdr3_nt: TGTGCCAGCTCACCACCTTCTCGCTCCTACGAGCAGTACTTC
cdr3_aa: CASSPPSRSYEQYF

v_call: TRBV7-6
clone_size: -
d_call: TRBD2
j_call: TRBJ2-3
cdr3_nt: TGTGCCAGCAGCTCCCTAGGGACTAGCGGAGGGATGGTAGATACGCAGTATTTT
cdr3_aa: CASSSLGTSGGMVDTQYF

v_call: TRBV10-3
clone_size: many
d_call: -
j_call: TRBJ2-5
cdr3_nt: TGTGCCATCAGCGGGGGACAGAGAGAGACCCAGTACTTC
cdr3_aa: CAISGGQRETQYF

v_call: TRBV19
clone_size: many
d_call: TRBD1
j_call: TRBJ2-7
cdr3_nt: TGTGCCAGTAGCTCAGGGACAGTCTACGAGCAGTACTTC
cdr3_aa: CASSSGTVYEQYF

v_call: TRBV7-2
clone_size: -
d_call: TRBD1
j_call: TRBJ1-1
cdr3_nt: TGTGCCAGCTGTTTAGGTTCCCCCAGACAGGGGAACACTGAAGCTTTCTTT
cdr3_aa: CASCLGSPRQGNTEAFF

v_call: TRBV12-3/TRBV12-4
clone_size: many
d_call: -
j_call: TRBJ2-4
cdr3_nt: TGTGCCAGCAGTAACCTAAACATTCAGTACTTC
cdr3_aa: CASSNLNIQYF

v_call: TRBV11-2
clone_size: few
d_call: TRBD2
j_call: TRBJ2-7
cdr3_nt: TGTGCCAGCAGCCCAGAACTAGCGGGTACCTACGAGCAGTACTTC
cdr3_aa: CASSPELAGTYEQYF

v_call: TRBV10-3
clone_size: few
d_call: TRBD1
j_call: TRBJ1-4
cdr3_nt: TGTGCCACGCGGGACAGGGTGGATGAAAAACTGTTTTTT
cdr3_aa: CATRDRVDEKLFF

v_call: TRBV6-5
clone_size: -
d_call: -
j_call: TRBJ2-3
cdr3_nt: TGTGCCAGCAGTTACTCGGGGGGAGTGGGCGATACGCAGTATTTT
cdr3_aa: CASSYSGGVGDTQYF

v_call: TRBV20-1
clone_size: few
d_call: TRBD2
j_call: TRBJ2-1
cdr3_nt: TGCAGTGCTTTAGCGGGAGGTGTTTACAATGAGCAGTTCTTC
cdr3_aa: CSALAGGVYNEQFF

v_call: TRBV11-2
clone_size: -
d_call: TRBD1
j_call: TRBJ2-7
cdr3_nt: TGTGCCAGCAGCGTAACCGGGACAGGGCTCTACGAGCAGTACTTC
cdr3_aa: CASSVTGTGLYEQYF

v_call: TRBV7-2
clone_size: -
d_call: -
j_call: TRBJ2-3
cdr3_nt: TGTGCCAGCAGCCCCCCACCTAGCACAGATACGCAGTATTTT
cdr3_aa: CASSPPPSTDTQYF

v_call: TRBV20-1
clone_size: few
d_call: -
j_call: TRBJ2-3
cdr3_nt: TGCAGTGCAATCCCCCCCGCAGGGGGAGGCGTCCCAGATACGCAGTATTTT
cdr3_aa: CSAIPPAGGGVPDTQYF

v_call: TRBV18
clone_size: few
d_call: TRBD1
j_call: TRBJ2-7
cdr3_nt: TGTGCCAGCTCACCCGGGACAGTCTCGTCCTACGAGCAGTACTTC
cdr3_aa: CASSPGTVSSYEQYF

v_call: TRBV28
clone_size: many
d_call: TRBD2
j_call: TRBJ2-1
cdr3_nt: TGTGCCAGCAGCGGGGAGGGCCGGGATGAGCAGTTCTTC
cdr3_aa: CASSGEGRDEQFF

v_call: TRBV30
clone_size: many
d_call: -
j_call: TRBJ2-3
cdr3_nt: TGTGCCTCAATGAGGGGTCCCACAGATACGCAGTATTTT
cdr3_aa: CASMRGPTDTQYF

v_call: TRBV2
clone_size: many
d_call: TRBD2
j_call: TRBJ2-5
cdr3_nt: TGTGCCAGCAGTGAAAGTCTAGCGGGAGAGACCCAGTACTTC
cdr3_aa: CASSESLAGETQYF

v_call: TRBV20-1
clone_size: many
d_call: -
j_call: TRBJ2-3
cdr3_nt: TGCAGTGCTAGTCCTGGGGGGTTGGATACGCAGTATTTT
cdr3_aa: CSASPGGLDTQYF

v_call: TRBV10-3
clone_size: many
d_call: -
j_call: TRBJ2-3
cdr3_nt: TGTGCCATCGGGGGGACTGCCCTCGGAGGCACAGATACGCAGTATTTT
cdr3_aa: CAIGGTALGGTDTQYF

v_call: TRBV7-2
clone_size: -
d_call: -
j_call: TRBJ2-2
cdr3_nt: TGTGCCAGCAGCTTAGTTGGGGTCCTCGGGGGCGGGGAGCTGTTTTTT
cdr3_aa: CASSLVGVLGGGELFF

v_call: TRBV12-3/TRBV12-4
clone_size: many
d_call: -
j_call: TRBJ2-7
cdr3_nt: TGTGCCAGCAGTTTGGGGTTGGGCAGGGGCCACGAGCAGTACTTC
cdr3_aa: CASSLGLGRGHEQYF

v_call: TRBV24-1
clone_size: -
d_call: -
j_call: TRBJ2-5
cdr3_nt: TGTGCCACCAGTAGGGGTGGGGGAGAGACCCAGTACTTC
cdr3_aa: CATSRGGGETQYF

v_call: TRBV7-2
clone_size: -
d_call: TRBD2
j_call: TRBJ2-2
cdr3_nt: TGTGCCAGCAGCTTAGGTTCCGCGGGAGGCGGCGGGGAGCTGTTTTTT
cdr3_aa: CASSLGSAGGGGELFF

v_call: TRBV4-2
clone_size: -
d_call: -
j_call: TRBJ2-2
cdr3_nt: TGTGCCATCGGCCCCGGGCTCCTCTGCACCGGGGAGCTGTTTTTT
cdr3_aa: CAIGPGLLCTGELFF

v_call: TRBV27
clone_size: few
d_call: TRBD1
j_call: TRBJ2-2
cdr3_nt: TGTGCCAGCAGATTAGGACAGGGGATGTTCGGGGAGCTGTTTTTT
cdr3_aa: CASRLGQGMFGELFF